The 17 T cell receptor beta chains reported below all come from one sample, sequenced in a study of T cells in Graves' hyperthyroidism and ophthalmopathy. Amplified TCR beta CDR3 regions derived from RNA transcripts. The study used the HTBI primer set for a first-round RT-PCR of the TCR CDR3. TCRdb itself ran the multiplex PCR reads through MiXCR, one entry per CDR3 protein. The repertoire consists of around 600,000 distinct CDR3 sequences, with 40% to 55% occurring once and the leading ten covering less than 9.5%. Sequencing was performed on peripheral blood or thyroid tissue (not recorded which). Source of these receptors: an adult man with Graves' disease, either hyperthyroidism or ophthalmopathy (not recorded which).

To note about this clonotype: At one of its ends the junction is not consistent with the germline gene, which may arise from a read error. The gene calls are TRBV29-1 and TRBJ1-1, with D possibly being TRBD1 (6 bases). The CDR3 is 8 residues long. CDR1 is SQVTM and CDR2 is ANQGSEA in the germline V gene. As DNA, the CDR3 is TGCAGCGTTGTAGGGGGGGCTTTT. Residues: CSVVGGAF.

The J gene is TRBJ1-6, the V gene TRBV15, with unresolved D. The V gene's germline CDR1 is LNHNV and CDR2 YYDKDF (reference sequence). Trimming cost V 0 bases and J 7 bases, with 13 bases left between them. This CDR3 has 16 amino acids. This CDR3 is CATSRDPRTVNSPLHF. DNA for the CDR3: TGTGCCACCAGCAGAGATCCCAGGACGGTCAATTCACCCCTCCACTTT. Based on the CDR3 plus reference TRBV15 and TRBJ1-6, the full variable domain is DAMVIQNPRYQVTQFGKPVTLSCSQTLNHNVMYWYQQKSSQAPKLLFHYYDKDFNNEADTPDNFQSRRPNTSFCFLDIRSPGLGDTAMYLCATSRDPRTVNSPLHFGNGTRLTVT.

A word on this clonotype: With a much larger clone just one base away, this may be a read error. Lacking the conserved final phenylalanine or tryptophan, this CDR3 likely reflects a read error. This CDR3 reads CASSPGQGLEAFL. DNA of the CDR3: TGTGCCAGCAGCCCAGGACAGGGGTTAGAAGCTTTCCTT. This rearrangement joins TRBV7-9 to TRBJ1-1; 9 bases agree with TRBD1. The V gene's germline CDR1 is SEHNR and CDR2 FQNEAQ (reference sequence). Unmatched junction bases numbered 6, after V lost 5 bases and J lost 8 bases. The CDR3 has 13 amino acids.

This clonotype occurred a few times. At one of its ends the junction is not consistent with the germline gene, which may arise from a read error. The J gene is TRBJ1-2, the V gene TRBV9; 7 bases fit TRBD1. Germline V lookup: CDR1 SGDLS, CDR2 YYNGEE. CDR3 size: 14 residues. The CDR3 nucleotides read TGCGCCAGCAGCTTCACACAGGGGACGAAAGGCTACACCTTC. It codes for CASSFTQGTKGYTF.

The genes are TRBV20-1 and TRBJ2-2; D may be TRBD1 (6 bases). The CDR3 runs 15 residues. CDR1 and CDR2 from the germline V gene are DFQATT and SNEGSKA (reference sequence). V lost 6 bases and J lost 2, with 16 bases in between. The DNA of the CDR3 is TGCAGTGCCCCCGGACAGCCGCTAAACACCGGGGAGCTGTTTTTT. As protein: CSAPGQPLNTGELFF.

This rearrangement joins TRBV2 to TRBJ1-1, with D unclear. Germline-derived CDR1 and CDR2 are SNHLY and FYNNEI. There are 11 residues in the CDR3. CDR3 sequence (DNA): TGTGCTAGACACATGAACACTGAAGCTTTCTTT. Translation gives CARHMNTEAFF.

This clonotype was seen repeatedly, ten times or more. The V and J genes are TRBV7-9 and TRBJ2-5, with D perhaps assigned TRBD1 or TRBD2 (5 bases each). The CDR3 consists of 13 residues. Trimming shortened V by 5 bases and J by 3 bases, and 10 bases separated the two germline ends. In germline, CDR1 is SEHNR, CDR2 FQNEAQ (reference sequence). This CDR3 is CASSRGTEETQYF. The CDR3 DNA follows: TGTGCCAGCAGCCGAGGGACGGAAGAGACCCAGTACTTC.

For this clonotype: This may come from a read error, since a much larger clone is one base off. The V gene is TRBV20-1, the J gene TRBJ2-5, with a possible D match to TRBD1 (6 bases). This CDR3 has 13 amino acids. Germline values: CDR1 DFQATT, CDR2 SNEGSKA (reference sequence). The V end was cut by 7 bases, the J end by 1 base, with 13 bases between. The CDR3 nucleotides are TGCAGTGGTGTACAGGGCAGCCAAGAGACCCAGTACTTC. Its protein product is CSGVQGSQETQYF.

This clonotype occurred a few times. This chain links TRBV7-2 with TRBJ1-5; D not certain. This CDR3 is built from 13 residues. Looked up from germline, CDR1 is SGHTA and CDR2 is FQGNSA. V was clipped by 6 bases and J by 9 bases, with 15 bases between them. The CDR3 loop reads CASSKDGVGPQHF. The CDR3 nucleotides read TGTGCCAGCAGTAAGGACGGAGTTGGGCCCCAGCATTTT. Together with reference TRBV7-2 and TRBJ1-5, the CDR3 gives the full variable domain: GAGVSQSPSNKVTEKGKDVELRCDPISGHTALYWYRQSLGQGLEFLIYFQGNSAPDKSGLPSDRFSAERTGGSVSTLTIQRTQQEDSAVYLCASSKDGVGPQHFGDGTRLSIL.

The chain couples TRBV7-2 to TRBJ1-5; D unresolved. V shed 4 bases and J shed 0 bases, with 10 bases lying between them. In germline, CDR1 is SGHTA, CDR2 FQGNSA. The CDR3 consists of 15 residues. The CDR3 loop is CASSSDPNSNQPQHF. The CDR3 DNA reads as TGTGCCAGCAGCTCTGACCCCAATAGCAATCAGCCCCAGCATTTT.

The chain has TRBV6-5 and TRBJ1-1; weak D call: TRBD1 (6 bases). V was shortened by 4 bases and J by 1 base, with 10 bases between the two germline ends. Germline-derived CDR1 and CDR2 are MNHEY and SVGAGI. The CDR3 loop spans 14 amino acids. CDR3 loop: CASSLLRGNTEAFF. The CDR3 coding sequence is TGTGCCAGCAGTTTACTCAGGGGGAACACTGAAGCTTTCTTT.

This clonotype has only a few counts. V usage is TRBV19 and J usage is TRBJ1-1; perhaps TRBD1 as D (6 bases). Germline V gene sequence: CDR1 LNHDA, CDR2 SQIVND (reference sequence). This CDR3 comprises 16 residues. Trimming removed 5 bases at V and 0 bases at J, with 16 bases between. CDR3 amino acids: CASSQRDTLLNTEAFF. The CDR3 nucleotides read TGTGCCAGTAGTCAACGGGACACTTTATTGAACACTGAAGCTTTCTTT.

A remark on this clonotype: This may stem from a read error, because a much larger clone lies one nucleotide away. The chain recombines TRBV9 with TRBJ1-5; 8 bases align to TRBD1. This CDR3 region has 14 residues. Per the germline V gene, CDR1 is SGDLS and CDR2 is YYNGEE. Trimming removed 6 bases from V and 4 bases from J; junction bases left unmatched: 6. CDR3 nucleotides: TGTGCCAGCAACGACGGGACAGGAAATCAGCCCCAGCATTTT. It is translated as CASNDGTGNQPQHF.

This clonotype turned up a few times. The chain uses TRBV7-9 and TRBJ2-7; TRBD2 agrees at 11 bases. The germline V gene has CDR1 SEHNR and CDR2 FQNEAQ (reference sequence). The CDR3 contains 17 residues. V shed 3 bases, J shed 3 bases, and the junction held 10 bases outside the gene matches. CDR3 in amino acids: CASSFLPPTSGSYEQYF. Written as DNA, the CDR3 is TGTGCCAGCAGCTTCCTCCCCCCTACTAGCGGGAGCTACGAGCAGTACTTC.

This clonotype was seen a few times. The rearrangement joins TRBV12-3 or TRBV12-4 to TRBJ1-2, with D possibly being TRBD1 (5 bases). There are 14 residues in the CDR3. V gave up 5 bases and J gave up 7 bases, with 17 bases separating them. CDR3 sequence: CASSPHKIRGGYTF. The CDR3 DNA follows: TGTGCCAGCAGTCCACATAAAATAAGGGGTGGCTACACCTTC.

As for this clonotype: It is likely a read error, because the conserved phenylalanine at the end of the CDR3 is missing. The gene calls are TRBV5-4 and TRBJ2-5; D ambiguous. The CDR3 length is 12 residues. Germline V gives CDR1 SGHNT, CDR2 YYREEE (reference sequence). The V end lost 4 bases, the J end lost 2 bases, and 6 bases lay between the germline ends. CDR3 bases: TGTGCCAGCAGCGTGGGACAAGAGACCCAGTACTTG. It is translated as CASSVGQETQYL.

To note about this clonotype: A much larger clone differs by one base, so this may be a read error. The rearrangement uses TRBV7-9 and TRBJ1-1, with D tentatively TRBD1 (6 bases). V shed 3 bases and J shed 11 bases, with 10 bases lying between them. This CDR3 has 11 residues. Germline assignment: CDR1 SEHNR and CDR2 FQNEAQ (reference sequence). As DNA, the CDR3 is TGTGCCAGCAGCTTTCAAGGGGGGGCTTTCTTT. Translated: CASSFQGGAFF.